The 3 T cell receptor beta chains below come from one sample, sequenced in a study of OX40 agonist ivuxolimab in advanced cancers. Sequenced by immunoSEQ multiplex PCR; TCRdb stores in-frame clones only, minus some. The table lists 25,000 to 35,000 clones, roughly 83% of them singletons. Sequenced here: CD4+ or CD8+ T cells sorted from blood, sampled in a trial of the OX40 agonist ivuxolimab. The receptors were sampled from an adult with an advanced solid tumor such as melanoma, head and neck, liver or kidney cancer.

This chain joins TRBV10-1 and TRBJ2-3; D is uncertain. Trimming took 9 bases from V and 2 from J, leaving 15 bases between them. Germline V gene lookup returns CDR1 WNHNN and CDR2 SYGVQD (reference sequence). The CDR3 runs 14 residues. In DNA form, the CDR3 reads TGCGCCAGGGCCCCGATGCCGGACACAGATACGCAGTATTTT. Residues: CARAPMPDTDTQYF.

The chain links TRBV7-9 to TRBJ2-1, with D perhaps TRBD2 (6 bases). This CDR3 comprises 14 residues. The ends were cut back, 5 bases at V and 9 bases at J, with 17 bases in the middle. Germline CDR1 reads SEHNR; CDR2 reads FQNEAQ (reference sequence). The CDR3 reads CASSPRGYKGEQFF. Here the CDR3 DNA reads TGTGCCAGCAGCCCGCGGGGCTACAAGGGTGAGCAGTTCTTC.

The chain links TRBV7-9 to TRBJ1-1, with 7 bases aligning to TRBD1. V shed 5 bases, J shed 0 bases, and the junction held 3 bases outside the gene matches. The CDR3 length is 14 residues. Germline-derived CDR1 and CDR2 are SEHNR and FQNEAQ (reference sequence). The CDR3 nucleotides read TGTGCCAGCAGCCCGGGACAGCTGAACACTGAAGCTTTCTTT. Translated: CASSPGQLNTEAFF.